A selection of T cell receptor beta chains follows, all from one sample in a study of blood T cell repertoires in COVID-19. Sequencing used immunoSEQ multiplex PCR; TCRdb keeps in-frame clones, though not all of them. The sample has about 88,000 clones; approximately 90% are singletons. The specimen was peripheral blood. These receptors all stem from a man between 60 and 75 years old with acute or convalescent COVID-19. CDR3s include the opening cysteine and the closing phenylalanine or tryptophan. Fields, in order: D gene, V gene, CDR3 length, J gene, clone size, CDR3 DNA, CDR3 protein. A D gene is named only where the DNA matches it firmly. Clone size is given for some rows only: seen once, a few or many times, or a class if the clone is expanded.

>.|TRBV18|13|TRBJ2-7|.
TGTGCCAGCTCTGGGGGGGCCATCTACGAGCAGTACTTC
CASSGGAIYEQYF
>.|TRBV19|10|TRBJ1-1|.
TGTGCCAGCCGTGACACTGAAGCTTTCTTT
CASRDTEAFF
>.|TRBV30|11|TRBJ1-4|.
TGTGCCTGGAGGCGAGGGGGTGGCCTGTTTTTT
CAWRRGGGLFF
>.|TRBV10-2|15|TRBJ1-3|.
TGCGCCAGCAGTTCTGACACGTTCTCTGGAAACACCATATATTTT
CASSSDTFSGNTIYF
>.|TRBV12-5|13|TRBJ1-5|.
TGTGCTAGTGGCTCGGGATTTTATCAGCCCCAGCATTTT
CASGSGFYQPQHF
>TRBD1|TRBV6-1|16|TRBJ2-7|.
TGTGCCAGCAGTGAAGGGCTTGCAGGGGGCTACTACGAGCAGTACTTC
CASSEGLAGGYYEQYF
>.|TRBV2|15|TRBJ2-2|.
TGTGCCAGCAGTGAAGGGTGGCTGAACACCGGGGAGCTGTTTTTT
CASSEGWLNTGELFF
>.|TRBV25-1|16|TRBJ2-3|.
TGTGCCAGCAGTGAATGGGTTGGCGGGAAAGCAGATACGCAGTATTTT
CASSEWVGGKADTQYF
>TRBD2|TRBV10-3|15|TRBJ2-1|.
TGTGCCATCAGTGGACTTAGCGGGACCTACAATGAGCAGTTCTTC
CAISGLSGTYNEQFF
>.|TRBV11-2|16|TRBJ2-2|.
TGTGCCAGCAGCCCTGACATGGTAGATGACACCGGGGAGCTGTTTTTT
CASSPDMVDDTGELFF
>TRBD2|TRBV28|16|TRBJ2-7|once
TGTGCCAGCAGTTTAGGTGGACTAGCTGGACTCTACGAGCAGTACTTC
CASSLGGLAGLYEQYF
>.|TRBV25-1|13|TRBJ2-7|.
TGTGCCAGCAGTGAATTCGGGGTCTACGAGCAGTACTTC
CASSEFGVYEQYF
>TRBD1|TRBV29-1|11|TRBJ2-7|.
TGCAGTGGGACAGGGGATGGCGAGCAGTACTTC
CSGTGDGEQYF
>.|TRBV18|11|TRBJ2-7|.
TGTGCCAGCTCACCGGACACCGAGCAGTACTTC
CASSPDTEQYF
>.|TRBV11-1|14|TRBJ2-7|medium-sized
TGTGCCAGCAGCTTCACGGGAAACAAACGCGAGCAGTACTTC
CASSFTGNKREQYF
>.|TRBV19|16|TRBJ2-6|.
TGTGCCAGTAGTATAGGCAGGGCAGAGGGGGCCAACGTCCTGACTTTC
CASSIGRAEGANVLTF
>TRBD1|TRBV6-5|14|TRBJ2-1|.
TGTGCCAGCAGTCCCGGGACAGGGTACAATGAGCAGTTCTTC
CASSPGTGYNEQFF
>TRBD2|TRBV10-1|15|TRBJ2-1|few
TGCGCCAGCAGTGAAAGAGTTAGCGGGATCAATGAGCAGTTCTTC
CASSERVSGINEQFF
>.|TRBV11-2|15|TRBJ1-2|.
TGTGCCAGCAGCTTAGATTTCAGGACAGCTGCGGGCTACACCTTC
CASSLDFRTAAGYTF
>.|TRBV19|13|TRBJ1-5|.
TGTGCCAGTAGGGGCAGGGCCAATCAGCCCCAGCATTTT
CASRGRANQPQHF
>TRBD1|TRBV6-5|15|TRBJ1-5|.
TGTGCCAGCAGACGGACAGGGGGGAGCAATCAGCCCCAGCATTTT
CASRRTGGSNQPQHF
>.|TRBV4-2|12|TRBJ2-4|.
TGTGCCAGCAGCCAAGCCGGGACACCTCAGTACTTC
CASSQAGTPQYF
>TRBD2|TRBV19|18|TRBJ2-3|.
TGTGCCAGTAGTCGAAATGGACTAGCGGGAGGGCCGACAGATACGCAGTATTTT
CASSRNGLAGGPTDTQYF
>.|TRBV5-1|16|TRBJ2-1|.
TGCGCCAGCAGCTTAAGGCCAGCCCGGGAGAGCAATGAGCAGTTCTTC
CASSLRPARESNEQFF
>.|TRBV3-1/TRBV3-2|15|TRBJ1-1|.
TGTGCCAGCGGAAGGCTGGTGGGGGCGCGAACTGAAGCTTTCTTT
CASGRLVGARTEAFF
>.|TRBV27|14|TRBJ2-7|.
TGTGCCAGCAGTCTGGGGGGTCCCGTCGTCGAGCAGTACTTC
CASSLGGPVVEQYF
>.|TRBV11-2|13|TRBJ1-1|once
TGTGCCAGCAGCTTACAGGGCGCGCCTGAGGCTTTCTTT
CASSLQGAPEAFF
>TRBD1|TRBV10-1|15|TRBJ2-3|.
TGCGCCAGCAGATTCCGGGACAGTACCACAGATACGCAGTATTTT
CASRFRDSTTDTQYF
>.|TRBV3-1/TRBV3-2|15|TRBJ1-1|.
TGTGCCAGCAGCCAAGGCCCTCAATCGGACACTGAAGCTTTCTTT
CASSQGPQSDTEAFF
>.|TRBV7-9|15|TRBJ2-7|.
TGTGCCAGCAGCTTAGACTCAGGGTACTCCTACGAGCAGTACTTC
CASSLDSGYSYEQYF
>TRBD1|TRBV7-9|17|TRBJ1-6|.
TGTGCCAGCAGCCAGCCGGGACAGGGTAACCTTAATTCACCCCTCCACTTT
CASSQPGQGNLNSPLHF
>.|TRBV19|15|TRBJ2-7|.
TGTGCCAGTAGTATTGAGGGTGGGGACACCTACGAGCAGTACTTC
CASSIEGGDTYEQYF
>.|TRBV19|15|TRBJ1-4|.
TGTGCCAGTAGTATCTCGGGGGTTGCTAATGAAAAACTGTTTTTT
CASSISGVANEKLFF
>.|TRBV18|15|TRBJ1-1|once
TGTGCCAGCTCACCACTGGGGGGTAAGGGGACTGAAGCTTTCTTT
CASSPLGGKGTEAFF
>.|TRBV19|13|TRBJ2-1|.
TGTGCCAGTAGCCCTTCCGGGACTCATGAGCAGTTCTTC
CASSPSGTHEQFF
>.|TRBV7-3|16|TRBJ2-6|.
TGTGCCAGCAGCCCGCACACCGACTCTGGGGCCAACGTCCTGACTTTC
CASSPHTDSGANVLTF
>TRBD1|TRBV7-8|15|TRBJ2-4|.
TGTGCCAGCAGCTCTTTCACCAGGGGGCTGGACATTCAGTACTTC
CASSSFTRGLDIQYF
>.|TRBV24-1|14|TRBJ2-1|.
TGTGCCACTTCTACCTACGGGTGGGACAATGAGCAGTTCTTC
CATSTYGWDNEQFF
>TRBD1|TRBV7-2|16|TRBJ1-5|.
TGTGCCAGCAGCCCCCAGGCGGGAACAGGGGATCAGCCCCAGCATTTT
CASSPQAGTGDQPQHF
>.|TRBV2|13|TRBJ1-4|once
TGTGCCAGCCGCCCGGGTGGTGGTGAAAAACTGTTTTTT
CASRPGGGEKLFF
>.|TRBV7-3|13|TRBJ1-5|.
TGTGCCAGCAGTCAGGACAAAGATCAGCCCCAGCATTTT
CASSQDKDQPQHF
>.|TRBV19|14|TRBJ2-7|.
TGTGCCAGTAGTAGGACAGTTCTGGGGGACGAGCAGTACTTC
CASSRTVLGDEQYF
>TRBD2|TRBV11-3|14|TRBJ2-1|.
TGTGCCAGCAGTAGGGGACTTGGGGGGGATGAGCAGTTCTTC
CASSRGLGGDEQFF
>.|TRBV9|14|TRBJ2-7|.
TGTGCCAGCAGGGGGGGGCCCGTCGAGTACGAGCAGTACTTC
CASRGGPVEYEQYF
>TRBD1|TRBV4-2|16|TRBJ2-3|.
TGTGCCAGCAGCCAAGGCGCCGGGACAGTCACAGATACGCAGTATTTT
CASSQGAGTVTDTQYF
>TRBD1|TRBV28|15|TRBJ1-6|.
TGTGCCAGCAGTTCCGGGACAGTCTATAATTCACCCCTCCACTTT
CASSSGTVYNSPLHF
>TRBD1|TRBV14|17|TRBJ2-3|.
TGTGCCAGCAGCCTACGCCAAGGGACAGGGAGCACAGATACGCAGTATTTT
CASSLRQGTGSTDTQYF
>.|TRBV5-1|15|TRBJ1-2|.
TGCGCCAGCAGCCAGGGCGGAGGGCCCCAGTATGGCTACACCTTC
CASSQGGGPQYGYTF